This TCR beta chain was observed in a study of T cells after yellow fever vaccination. In this sample, this clonotype turned up many times. Its antigen is not identified. Findings and caveats of the study: After the booster, 96% of CD4 and roughly nine tenths of CD8 primary-response clones were re-detected. Weaker in magnitude, the secondary response showed a faster peak on day 5 versus 15.

TCRdb re-derived calls from the 5' RACE reads in MiXCR, one entry per CDR3 protein. The data hold 110,000 to 150,000 distinct CDR3 sequences, with approximately 6.6% observed a single time. Germline V gene lookup returns CDR1 MDHEN and CDR2 SYDVKM. The CDR3 runs to 11 residues. Between the trimmed V and J ends, which lost 6 bases and 4 bases, there was a span of 6 bases. The receptor was derived from a man aged 25 to 40 who received the YFV17D yellow fever vaccine. The chain links TRBV28 to TRBJ1-2; D ambiguous. Sequenced here: CD4+ T cells sorted from PBMCs, sampled 10 days after the yellow fever booster vaccination. CDR3 protein: CASSNPYGYTF. The CDR3 DNA reads TGTGCCAGCAGCAACCCCTATGGCTACACCTTC.